The clone carrying this T cell receptor beta chain came up a few times. What it binds is not known. The sample comes from a study of T cells after posttransplantation cyclophosphamide. Overall study findings and caveats: Recipient CMV seropositivity and CMV reactivation strongly tracked TRB clonality.

Sequencing used immunoSEQ multiplex PCR; TCRdb keeps in-frame clones, though not all of them. The sample holds 22,000 or so clones, roughly two thirds seen once. CDR3 size: 14 residues. Per the germline V gene, CDR1 is SGHRS and CDR2 is YFSETQ. Deletions cut 5 bases from V and 4 bases from J, with 12 bases between. This related bone marrow graft donor gave peripheral blood on the day of marrow donation. The clonotype comes from an older woman in good health, CMV-negative, and a related stem cell transplant donor. Sequencing was performed on memory CD4+ T cells sorted from PBMCs. The chain joins TRBV5-1 to TRBJ1-4; D is possibly TRBD1 (5 bases). The CDR3 is CASSSDRGNEKLFF. CDR3 sequence (DNA): TGCGCCAGCAGTTCCGACAGAGGTAATGAAAAACTGTTTTTT.